These 26 T cell receptor beta chains share one sample of origin, sequenced in a study of blood T cell repertoires in COVID-19. Sequencing was performed with immunoSEQ multiplex PCR; in TCRdb, only in-frame clones are kept and a portion is missing. The sample has hundreds of thousands of clones, 90% seen once; the top ten hold more than 0.25%. Material for sequencing was peripheral blood. The receptor set was obtained from a woman between 18 and 30 years old with acute or convalescent COVID-19.

The rearrangement joins TRBV7-8 to TRBJ1-2; D perhaps matches TRBD1 (5 bases). Germline V CDR1 and CDR2: SGHVS, FQNEAQ. The CDR3 is made up of 14 amino acids. V lost 7 bases and J 8 bases, leaving 20 bases between the germline ends. In DNA form, the CDR3 reads TGTGCCAGCACCAACCAGGGAGGGGCGTGGGGCTACACCTTC. This gives the protein CASTNQGGAWGYTF.

The CDR3 reads CASSESRGLPSPLHF. The DNA of the CDR3 is TGTGCCAGCAGTGAATCCAGGGGTCTGCCTTCACCCCTCCACTTT. The chain has TRBV25-1 and TRBJ1-6, with D perhaps TRBD1 (6 bases). Trimming shortened V by 1 base and J by 9 bases, and 13 bases separated the two germline ends. Germline V gene data show CDR1 as MGHDK and CDR2 as SYGVNS. This CDR3 has 15 residues.

The rearrangement joins TRBV9 to TRBJ2-1; D is perhaps TRBD2 (5 bases). Germline V lookup: CDR1 SGDLS, CDR2 YYNGEE. The germline V and J ends were trimmed by 0 bases and 6 bases, with 16 bases remaining between them. This CDR3 has 16 amino acids. The CDR3 bases are TGTGCCAGCAGCGTAGACCCAGCGGCTCTTATCAATGAGCAGTTCTTC. Protein sequence: CASSVDPAALINEQFF.

This chain joins TRBV5-1 and TRBJ1-3; perhaps TRBD1 as D (5 bases). In germline, CDR1 is SGHRS, CDR2 YFSETQ. Trimming shortened V by 1 base and J by 1 base, and 18 bases separated the two germline ends. There are 18 residues in the CDR3. The CDR3 DNA reads as TGCGCCAGCAGCTTGAGAGGTTTTGGGGGGAAATCTGGAAACACCATATATTTT. Protein sequence: CASSLRGFGGKSGNTIYF.

The chain is built from TRBV6-4 and TRBJ2-3; 12 nucleotides align to TRBD2. In germline, CDR1 is MRHNA, CDR2 SNTAGT. The V segment lost 8 bases and the J segment 4 bases; nucleotides outside the gene matches: 7. This CDR3 spans 15 amino acids. The CDR3 spells CASSKTSGGSDTQYF. The CDR3 region has the DNA TGTGCCAGCTCTAAGACTAGCGGGGGATCAGATACGCAGTATTTT.

This clone showed up just a few times. Other DNA sequences in this sample translate to the same CDR3. This chain connects TRBV7-3 to TRBJ2-3; D is ambiguous. V lost 3 bases to trimming and J lost 3 bases, with 16 bases between them. The V gene's germline CDR1 is SGHTA and CDR2 FQGTGA. CDR3 length equals 16 residues. The CDR3 DNA follows: TGTGCCAGCAGCTTGACATACTCCCCACGGACAGATACGCAGTATTTT. Translated, it gives CASSLTYSPRTDTQYF.

V is TRBV7-8 and J is TRBJ1-5; 8 nucleotides align to TRBD1. Germline CDR1 and CDR2: SGHVS and FQNEAQ. Trimming removed 4 bases from V and 9 bases from J; junction bases left unmatched: 8. CDR3 length: 14 residues. The chain's CDR3 is CASSSRDRSRPQHF. The CDR3 DNA sequence: TGTGCCAGCAGCTCCCGGGACAGGTCTAGGCCCCAGCATTTT.

The rearrangement joins TRBV5-5 to TRBJ2-7, with 12 bases lining up with TRBD2. The CDR3 is made up of 15 amino acids. The germline V gene has CDR1 SGHKS and CDR2 YYEKEE (reference sequence). The V gene end was trimmed by 4 bases and the J gene end by 3 bases; junction bases not matched to a gene: 5. The CDR3 loop reads CASSLRTSGVYEQYF. DNA of the CDR3: TGTGCCAGCAGCCTTAGGACTAGCGGGGTCTACGAGCAGTACTTC.

This clone appeared a single time. The rearrangement links TRBV6-5 to TRBJ2-7; 9 bases agree with TRBD1. Germline CDR1 is MNHEY and CDR2 is SVGAGI. The ends lost 6 bases at V and 2 bases at J; junction bases unmatched: 8. The CDR3 sequence is 15 residues long. The CDR3 nucleotides read TGTGCCAGCAGGAGATCCGGGACAGGGACCTACGAGCAGTACTTC. This translates into CASRRSGTGTYEQYF.

This clone has just a few counts. The chain combines TRBV19 with TRBJ2-2; the match to TRBD1 covers 8 bases. Germline loops: CDR1 LNHDA, CDR2 SQIVND (reference sequence). J gave up 8 bases and V 3 bases, and 17 bases lay outside the gene matches. The CDR3 extends over 18 amino acids. The CDR3 DNA is TGTGCCAGTAGTATTAGCCCCCTCAGCAGGGGGCTAACAGGGGAGCTGTTTTTT. Residues: CASSISPLSRGLTGELFF.

This rearrangement joins TRBV5-4 to TRBJ1-2, with TRBD1 matching 12 bases. There are 15 residues in the CDR3. Germline assignment: CDR1 SGHNT and CDR2 YYREEE (reference sequence). V lost 0 bases and J lost 8; bases outside the gene matches: 5. CDR3 DNA sequence: TGTGCCAGCAGCTTGGCTGGGACAGGGGGCAGGGGCTACACCTTC. This sequence encodes CASSLAGTGGRGYTF.

The chain is built from TRBV6-5 and TRBJ2-5; D is perhaps TRBD2 (5 bases). Germline assignment: CDR1 MNHEY and CDR2 SVGAGI. V lost 0 bases and J 5 bases, leaving 10 bases between the germline ends. The CDR3 has 14 residues. The CDR3 region has the DNA TGTGCCAGCAGTTACTCTTCCGGGATGGAGACCCAGTACTTC. It codes for CASSYSSGMETQYF.

Regarding this clone: Other DNA sequences in the same sample also yield this CDR3. The DNA for the CDR3 is TGTGCCAGCAGTCGCTCCGGAGATACGCAGTATTTT. Translated, it gives CASSRSGDTQYF. This chain connects TRBV2 to TRBJ2-3; no definite D call. The V and J ends lost 5 bases and 5 bases respectively, with 8 bases between them. Germline lookup yields CDR1 SNHLY and CDR2 FYNNEI. This CDR3 is 12 amino acids long. Looking up the rest from reference TRBV2 and TRBJ2-3 gives the full variable domain: EPEVTQTPSHQVTQMGQEVILRCVPISNHLYFYWYRQILGQKVEFLVSFYNNEISEKSEIFDDQFSVERPDGSNFTLKIRSTKLEDSAMYFCASSRSGDTQYFGPGTRLTVL.

The rearrangement links TRBV10-3 to TRBJ2-1, with D tentatively TRBD1 (5 bases). The CDR3 runs to 14 residues. Trimming took off 1 base at V and 7 bases at J, with 11 bases between the two ends. Germline V lookup: CDR1 ENHRY, CDR2 SYGVKD. CDR3 region: CAISEWGPSNEQFF. The CDR3 region has the DNA TGTGCCATCAGTGAGTGGGGCCCTAGTAATGAGCAGTTCTTC.

The CDR3 is CASSPARLAGRQYF. The CDR3 bases are TGTGCCAGCAGCCCAGCCCGGCTAGCGGGGAGGCAGTACTTC. The J gene is TRBJ2-7, the V gene TRBV7-2, with 9 bases aligning to TRBD2. V trimming: 5 bases; J trimming: 9 bases; junction bases outside the gene matches: 11. Germline V gene data show CDR1 as SGHTA and CDR2 as FQGNSA. The CDR3 totals 14 residues.

The chain joins TRBV4-3 to TRBJ2-4, with D unclear. V was pared by 2 bases and J by 0 bases, with 11 bases between. The CDR3 contains 16 residues. CDR1 and CDR2 from the germline V gene are LGHNA and YSLEER. The CDR3 sequence is CASSQSFVLAKNIQYF. The CDR3 region has the DNA TGCGCCAGCAGCCAATCCTTCGTACTAGCCAAAAACATTCAGTACTTC.

The chain recombines TRBV4-1 with TRBJ2-7; the D gene is possibly TRBD2 (6 bases). The V end lost 2 bases, the J end lost 2 bases, and 10 bases lay between the germline ends. Germline V gene sequence: CDR1 MGHRA, CDR2 YSYEKL. CDR3 length: 14 amino acids. CDR3 residues: CASSQPGGAYEQYF. The CDR3 region has the DNA TGCGCCAGCAGCCAACCCGGCGGGGCCTACGAGCAGTACTTC.

The chain's CDR3 is CASRGIGTFPFYNEQFF. CDR3 in DNA: TGTGCCAGCAGAGGAATCGGGACTTTCCCTTTCTACAATGAGCAGTTCTTC. The chain recombines TRBV7-2 with TRBJ2-1; TRBD2 might be the D (6 bases). From germline, CDR1 is SGHTA and CDR2 FQGNSA. The CDR3 contains 17 residues. Trimming took 6 bases from V and 3 from J, leaving 21 bases between them.

The chain links TRBV29-1 to TRBJ1-2, with D maybe TRBD1 (5 bases). Germline V lookup: CDR1 SQVTM, CDR2 ANQGSEA. V was pared by 0 bases and J by 0 bases, with 11 bases between. The CDR3 sequence is 15 residues long. The DNA of the CDR3 is TGCAGCGTTGAAGAGGGCAGGGTCCCTAACTATGGCTACACCTTC. Its translation is CSVEEGRVPNYGYTF.

The J gene is TRBJ2-2, the V gene TRBV9, with D perhaps matching TRBD1 (5 bases). Trimming took 4 bases from V and 9 from J, leaving 16 bases between them. Looked up from germline, CDR1 is SGDLS and CDR2 is YYNGEE. CDR3 length: 14 residues. This CDR3 is CASSPTTRGRELFF. The CDR3 DNA reads TGTGCCAGCAGCCCAACGACAAGGGGCCGGGAGCTGTTTTTT.

V usage is TRBV27 and J usage is TRBJ1-2; D call uncertain. V was trimmed by 2 bases and J by 8 bases, leaving 3 bases between them. Germline values: CDR1 MNHEY, CDR2 SMNVEV (reference sequence). There are 10 residues in the CDR3. The CDR3 sequence: CASSLRGYTF. The CDR3 DNA reads TGTGCCAGCAGTTTACGGGGCTACACCTTC.

The chain couples TRBV7-2 to TRBJ2-3; TRBD1 aligns across 8 bases. Trimming at V came to 2 bases and at J to 9 bases, leaving 10 bases not matched to a gene. CDR1 is SGHTA and CDR2 is FQGNSA in the germline V gene. CDR3 size: 15 residues. The CDR3 loop is CASSLQGAPSGTQYF. The CDR3, as DNA: TGTGCCAGCAGCTTACAGGGGGCCCCTTCTGGGACGCAGTATTTT.

This clone has just one count. The CDR3 DNA sequence: TGTGCCAGTAGTGGGGACAGGGTCATAGGGGGCGAGCAGTACTTC. Translating gives CASSGDRVIGGEQYF. The V call is TRBV19, the J call TRBJ2-7; 9 bases match TRBD1. Looked up from germline, CDR1 is LNHDA and CDR2 is SQIVND (reference sequence). The CDR3 consists of 15 residues. The V segment lost 5 bases and the J segment 6 bases; nucleotides outside the gene matches: 11.

The chain combines TRBV4-1 with TRBJ1-6; D perhaps matches TRBD1 (6 bases). Germline values: CDR1 MGHRA, CDR2 YSYEKL. There are 17 residues in the CDR3. V lost 2 bases, J lost 10 bases, and 21 bases lay in between. CDR3 coding DNA: TGCGCCAGCAGCCAAACCAGGGGCGCCCTATATGGGTCACCCCTCCACTTT. Amino acids: CASSQTRGALYGSPLHF.

The chain carries TRBV5-1 and TRBJ2-7, with TRBD1 matching 9 bases. There are 16 residues in the CDR3. J was trimmed by 4 bases and V by 1 base; bases with no gene match: 9. Germline V CDR1 and CDR2: SGHRS, YFSETQ. The CDR3 protein is CASSLLPGQGVYEQYF. CDR3 nucleotides: TGCGCCAGCAGCTTGTTACCGGGACAGGGAGTTTACGAGCAGTACTTC.

This clone was seen only once. V is TRBV6-1 and J is TRBJ1-1, with D perhaps matching TRBD1 (6 bases). CDR3 length: 15 residues. Trimming removed 0 bases from V and 4 bases from J, with 12 bases in between. Germline CDR1 and CDR2: MNHNS and SASEGT. CDR3: CASSEAKGGGTEAFF. In DNA form, the CDR3 reads TGTGCCAGCAGTGAAGCGAAAGGGGGTGGCACTGAAGCTTTCTTT.